This TCR beta chain originates from a study of blood T cells in healthy people across ages. Study outcomes and limitations: Naive T cell percentage showed a strong correlation with the diversity of TCR beta.

The authors isolated at least 7 million PBMCs per sample. The CDR3 sequence is 14 residues long. CDR1 is LGHNA and CDR2 is YSLEER in the germline V gene. V was trimmed by 8 bases and J by 5 bases, leaving 19 bases between them. On this clonotype: Its target is not known.

Together with a sample-barcoded 5' primer, a J-beta primer mix was included in a second PCR lasting 7 to 11 cycles. Every cDNA molecule carried a tag from a template-switch adaptor bearing 12 random nucleotides. TCRdb recomputed calls from the 5' RACE reads with MiXCR, one row per CDR3 protein. The sample lists roughly 1,800,000 distinct CDR3 sequences; roughly 50% were seen once. This TCR derives from a woman aged 40 to 50 in good health. The sequencing sample was made of blood. This chain uses TRBV4-3 with TRBJ2-7; the D gene is possibly TRBD2 (6 bases). The CDR3, as DNA: TGCGCCAGCGGAGACGCGGGACGCGGGGACGAGCAGTACTTC. Amino acids: CASGDAGRGDEQYF.